Presented here are 13 T cell receptor beta chains from one specimen sequenced in a study of metastatic and nonmetastatic thyroid tumors. All patients were treatment-naive before thyroid surgery. TCRdb re-called clones via MiXCR from the PCR reads. This sample has about 93,000 clones, with approximately 11% found just once. Sequencing was performed on blood. These receptors all stem from a female donor with papillary thyroid cancer or a benign thyroid nodule (not recorded which). Some clones in this sample may be carry-over from other donors' samples.

This clone was recorded at least ten times. The genes are TRBV9 and TRBJ2-1; TRBD1 or TRBD2 may be the D gene (5 bases each). The CDR3 is made up of 15 amino acids. CDR1 is SGDLS and CDR2 is YYNGEE in the germline V gene. The V gene lost 2 bases and the J gene lost 8 bases, with 17 bases spanning the gap. CDR3 DNA sequence: TGTGCCAGCAGCGTCTTTGGGGCTAGCTCGGATGAGCAGTTCTTC. It yields the protein CASSVFGASSDEQFF. Full variable domain (missing parts from reference TRBV9 and TRBJ2-1): DSGVTQTPKHLITATGQRVTLRCSPRSGDLSVYWYQQSLDQGLQFLIQYYNGEERAKGNILERFSAQQFPDLHSELNLSSLELGDSALYFCASSVFGASSDEQFFGPGTRLTVL.

J is TRBJ1-2 and V is TRBV28; D uncertain. This CDR3 has 17 amino acids. Deletions cut 3 bases from V and 1 base from J, with 18 bases between. Per germline, CDR1 MDHEN and CDR2 SYDVKM. CDR3: CASSLDDMGSGNYGYTF. The CDR3 DNA sequence: TGTGCCAGCAGTTTGGATGACATGGGCTCCGGTAACTATGGCTACACCTTC.

This clone was observed many times. The chain is built from TRBV5-5 and TRBJ2-3; D not certain. V was pared by 1 base and J by 2 bases, with 11 bases between. CDR1 is SGHKS, CDR2 YYEKEE, per germline (reference sequence). The CDR3 has 15 amino acids. The CDR3 DNA sequence: TGTGCCAGCAGCTTGACTCCTCTTGACACAGATACGCAGTATTTT. This codes for CASSLTPLDTDTQYF.

In this sample, this clone turned up many times. The chain combines TRBV7-9 with TRBJ2-1, with D unclear. The germline V gene has CDR1 SEHNR and CDR2 FQNEAQ (reference sequence). The CDR3 length is 14 residues. The V end was cut by 3 bases, the J end by 6 bases, with 12 bases between. CDR3 coding DNA: TGTGCCAGCAGCTTTAGCCTCGCCAGCAATGAGCAGTTCTTC. It is translated as CASSFSLASNEQFF.

This clone has at least ten counts. The chain couples TRBV7-9 to TRBJ2-3; D ambiguous. Trimming removed 4 bases from V and 3 bases from J, with 8 bases in between. Germline V gives CDR1 SEHNR, CDR2 FQNEAQ (reference sequence). This CDR3 spans 13 amino acids. CDR3 sequence (DNA): TGTGCCAGCAGCTCCTCACAGACAGATACGCAGTATTTT. Translated: CASSSSQTDTQYF.

Concerning this clone: This may arise from a read error, as a much more abundant clone is one base away. The CDR3 DNA follows: TGTGCCAGCATCACCACGACAGGTTGGCAGTTCTTC. Translation gives CASITTTGWQFF. This chain uses TRBV6-1 with TRBJ2-1, with TRBD1 as a possible D gene (6 bases). The CDR3 spans 12 residues. Germline lookup yields CDR1 MNHNS and CDR2 SASEGT. With 7 bases removed from V and 12 bases from J, the gap between germline ends came to 16 bases.

The V gene is TRBV10-3, the J gene TRBJ2-1; possibly TRBD2 for D (5 bases). Trimming stripped 2 bases from V and 7 bases from J, with 12 bases between. The length of the CDR3 is 14 residues. The germline gives CDR1 ENHRY, CDR2 SYGVKD. Here the CDR3 reads CAISEPGLENEQFF. The CDR3 bases are TGTGCCATCAGTGAGCCGGGATTGGAGAATGAGCAGTTCTTC.

This clone was found a few times. Written as DNA, the CDR3 is TGTGCCAGTAGTATAGCGGCGGGAGTGCGGGGTGAGCAGTTCTTC. This codes for CASSIAAGVRGEQFF. This chain uses TRBV19 with TRBJ2-1, with TRBD2 matching over 7 bases. The V gene end was trimmed by 1 base and the J gene end by 9 bases; junction bases not matched to a gene: 9. The germline V gene encodes CDR1 LNHDA and CDR2 SQIVND (reference sequence). This CDR3 has 15 amino acids.

This clone came up a few times. The chain combines TRBV12-3 or TRBV12-4 with TRBJ1-5, with D tentatively TRBD1 (6 bases). The CDR3 spans 14 residues. V was clipped by 6 bases and J by 0 bases, with 9 bases between them. CDR3 amino acids: CASRDSYSNQPQHF. For the CDR3, the DNA is TGTGCCAGCAGGGACAGTTATAGCAATCAGCCCCAGCATTTT.

Ten or more counts support this clone. The V gene is TRBV28, the J gene TRBJ2-3; 8 positions agree with TRBD2. This CDR3 has 14 residues. Germline V gene lookup returns CDR1 MDHEN and CDR2 SYDVKM. V shed 5 bases and J 4 bases; nucleotides not matched to a gene: 5. The CDR3 DNA reads TGTGCCAGCAGTCCTACGGGGGGGGCAGATACGCAGTATTTT. This codes for CASSPTGGADTQYF. The whole variable domain, filled in from reference TRBV28 and TRBJ2-3, reads DVKVTQSSRYLVKRTGEKVFLECVQDMDHENMFWYRQDPGLGLRLIYFSYDVKMKEKGDIPEGYSVSREKKERFSLILESASTNQTSMYLCASSPTGGADTQYFGPGTRLTVL.

J is TRBJ2-2 and V is TRBV19; 9 positions match TRBD1. The CDR3 contains 14 residues. Germline CDR1 LNHDA, CDR2 SQIVND (reference sequence). Trimming cost V 9 bases and J 4 bases; bases outside gene matches: 6. For the CDR3, the DNA is TGTGCCAGCACTAGGACAGGGGTCACCGGGGAGCTGTTTTTT. This gives the protein CASTRTGVTGELFF.

The chain carries TRBV28 and TRBJ2-7; D uncertain. CDR3 length equals 12 residues. Between the trimmed V and J ends, which lost 2 bases and 10 bases, there was a span of 12 bases. Germline CDR1 reads MDHEN; CDR2 reads SYDVKM. The CDR3 nucleotides are TGTGCCAGCAGTTTAGGCGATGGCGATCAGTACTTC. It translates to CASSLGDGDQYF.

Many counts were recorded for this clone. The genes are TRBV24-1 and TRBJ2-5, with D possibly TRBD2 on 5 matching bases. CDR3 size: 15 residues. The germline V gene has CDR1 KGHDR and CDR2 SFDVKD. V was cut by 11 bases and J by 1 base, with 19 bases left in between. In nucleotides, the CDR3 is TGTGCCATCCGAATAGAGCTGGGAGTCCAAGAGACCCAGTACTTC. It specifies CAIRIELGVQETQYF.